Given below is one T cell receptor beta chain in context. The sample belongs to a study of CD8+CD57+ T cells in acquired aplastic anemia. Template material for TCR beta VDJ and CDR3 profiling consisted of genomic DNA. TCRdb ran MiXCR on the reads and lists one entry per CDR3 protein. The sample shows about 48,000 distinct CDR3 sequences, approximately 72% of them seen only once. CDR1 and CDR2 from the germline V gene are DFQATT and SNEGSKA (reference sequence). With 3 bases removed from V and 4 bases from J, the gap between germline ends came to 5 bases. The length of the CDR3 is 11 residues. The chain joins TRBV20-1 to TRBJ2-3; D remains unclear. The sequence came from a human donor in good health, serving as a control. The source material was sorted CD4+, CD8+, or CD8+CD57+ T cells (not recorded which) from PBMCs. The CDR3 reads CSASLADTQYF. The CDR3 coding sequence is TGCAGTGCTAGTTTGGCAGATACGCAGTATTTT.